The clone carrying this T cell receptor beta chain was recorded many times. Its antigen remains unidentified. Stability of Graves' hyperthyroidism was defined as absent ophthalmopathy progression within 18 months. Among the patients, aged 18 to 65, hyperthyroidism was newly diagnosed and had lasted under 2 months. The data originate from a study of T cells in Graves' hyperthyroidism and ophthalmopathy. RNA transcripts served as the template for amplifying TCR beta CDR3 regions. When the TCR CDR3 underwent first-round RT-PCR, the HTBI primer set was used. In TCRdb, the multiplex PCR reads were re-called with MiXCR into one record per CDR3 protein. Altogether some 460,000 distinct CDR3 sequences are present, 15% to 18% being singletons, with the ten largest covering over 7.5%. Points from the study as a whole: Blood also held most thyroid clonotypes expanded beyond 0.001.

V was trimmed by 3 bases and J by 4 bases, leaving 8 bases between them. Germline V gives CDR1 DFQATT, CDR2 SNEGSKA (reference sequence). This CDR3 spans 12 amino acids. The rearrangement uses TRBV20-1 and TRBJ2-3; D not certain. What was sequenced was blood. This receptor was identified in a woman under 30 with Graves' hyperthyroidism. DNA for the CDR3: TGCAGTGCTAGGACGGGCCCAGATACGCAGTATTTT. This sequence encodes CSARTGPDTQYF.